This is a list of T cell receptor beta chains from one sample in a study of blood T cell repertoires in COVID-19. Profiled with immunoSEQ multiplex PCR; TCRdb holds only in-frame clones, not every one. The sample contains 95,000 to 150,000 clones, 85% to 90% of which appear only once. The specimen was peripheral blood. The receptors here all came from a woman aged 60-75 years with COVID-19, enrolled during active disease. CDR3s include the opening cysteine and the closing phenylalanine or tryptophan. Fields, in order: clone size, V gene, D gene, J gene, CDR3 protein, CDR3 DNA. The D gene is left open where the match is weak. Rows may omit the clone size; those that give it use once, few, many or a size class.

clone size: NA
V gene: TRBV9
D gene: NA
J gene: TRBJ1-2
CDR3 protein: CASSAGEASRDTF
CDR3 DNA: TGTGCCAGCAGCGCCGGCGAGGCGAGTCGGGACACCTTC

clone size: NA
V gene: TRBV2
D gene: NA
J gene: TRBJ2-1
CDR3 protein: CASQRSSYNEQFF
CDR3 DNA: TGTGCCAGCCAGCGGTCCTCCTACAATGAGCAGTTCTTC

clone size: NA
V gene: TRBV19
D gene: NA
J gene: TRBJ2-5
CDR3 protein: CASSPQSGTLGTQYF
CDR3 DNA: TGTGCCAGTAGTCCTCAGAGCGGGACATTGGGGACCCAGTACTTC

clone size: NA
V gene: TRBV6-5
D gene: NA
J gene: TRBJ2-1
CDR3 protein: CASKGTPEGNEQFF
CDR3 DNA: TGTGCCAGCAAGGGTACACCGGAGGGCAATGAGCAGTTCTTC

clone size: NA
V gene: TRBV27
D gene: TRBD1
J gene: TRBJ1-2
CDR3 protein: CASSSQGAKANYGYTF
CDR3 DNA: TGTGCCAGCAGTTCTCAGGGGGCGAAGGCTAACTATGGCTACACCTTC

clone size: once
V gene: TRBV2
D gene: NA
J gene: TRBJ1-5
CDR3 protein: CASSARGRGNQPQHF
CDR3 DNA: TGTGCCAGCAGTGCTAGGGGGAGGGGCAATCAGCCCCAGCATTTT

clone size: NA
V gene: TRBV7-9
D gene: NA
J gene: TRBJ1-2
CDR3 protein: CASSPAGESDPYGYTF
CDR3 DNA: TGTGCCAGCAGCCCAGCCGGAGAGTCTGACCCCTATGGCTACACCTTC

clone size: NA
V gene: TRBV4-3
D gene: TRBD2
J gene: TRBJ2-3
CDR3 protein: CASSQDLLAGNADTQYF
CDR3 DNA: TGCGCCAGCAGCCAAGATTTACTAGCGGGGAACGCAGATACGCAGTATTTT

clone size: NA
V gene: TRBV9
D gene: TRBD1
J gene: TRBJ1-4
CDR3 protein: CASSQGQGTEKLFF
CDR3 DNA: TGTGCCAGCAGCCAGGGACAGGGAACGGAAAAACTGTTTTTT

clone size: once
V gene: TRBV7-9
D gene: TRBD1
J gene: TRBJ2-5
CDR3 protein: CASSFGQGWKTQYF
CDR3 DNA: TGTGCCAGCAGCTTTGGACAGGGGTGGAAGACCCAGTACTTC

clone size: NA
V gene: TRBV7-9
D gene: NA
J gene: TRBJ1-4
CDR3 protein: CASSLKEGERGEKLFF
CDR3 DNA: TGTGCCAGCAGCTTAAAGGAGGGGGAGCGGGGTGAAAAACTGTTTTTT

clone size: NA
V gene: TRBV18
D gene: NA
J gene: TRBJ1-1
CDR3 protein: CASSPEGVLGAFF
CDR3 DNA: TGTGCCAGCTCACCTGAGGGGGTACTCGGAGCTTTCTTT

clone size: NA
V gene: TRBV7-8
D gene: TRBD1
J gene: TRBJ2-7
CDR3 protein: CASSFRTGAGYEQYF
CDR3 DNA: TGTGCCAGCAGCTTCCGGACAGGGGCTGGGTACGAGCAGTACTTC

clone size: NA
V gene: TRBV15
D gene: NA
J gene: TRBJ1-4
CDR3 protein: CATSTLLVGANEKLFF
CDR3 DNA: TGTGCCACCAGCACCTTACTGGTCGGAGCTAATGAAAAACTGTTTTTT

clone size: NA
V gene: TRBV10-3
D gene: TRBD1
J gene: TRBJ2-3
CDR3 protein: CAISGTDRGRTDTQYF
CDR3 DNA: TGTGCCATCAGTGGCACCGACAGGGGAAGAACAGATACGCAGTATTTT

clone size: NA
V gene: TRBV27
D gene: TRBD1
J gene: TRBJ2-3
CDR3 protein: CASSLRDRVTDTQYF
CDR3 DNA: TGTGCCAGCAGCCTCCGGGACAGGGTCACAGATACGCAGTATTTT

clone size: NA
V gene: TRBV7-8
D gene: TRBD1
J gene: TRBJ1-2
CDR3 protein: CASSLASQGDGYTF
CDR3 DNA: TGTGCCAGCAGCTTAGCTTCTCAGGGGGACGGCTACACCTTC

clone size: NA
V gene: TRBV19
D gene: NA
J gene: TRBJ1-1
CDR3 protein: CASRDATEAFF
CDR3 DNA: TGTGCCAGCAGGGATGCCACTGAAGCTTTCTTT

clone size: NA
V gene: TRBV5-6
D gene: NA
J gene: TRBJ2-1
CDR3 protein: CASSLDEGYNEQFF
CDR3 DNA: TGTGCCAGCAGCTTGGACGAGGGCTACAATGAGCAGTTCTTC

clone size: NA
V gene: TRBV6-5
D gene: NA
J gene: TRBJ1-5
CDR3 protein: CASRQGNQPQHF
CDR3 DNA: TGTGCCAGCCGTCAGGGCAATCAGCCCCAGCATTTT

clone size: NA
V gene: TRBV13
D gene: NA
J gene: TRBJ1-3
CDR3 protein: CASKFTGSGNTIYF
CDR3 DNA: TGTGCCAGCAAATTCACGGGTTCAGGAAACACCATATATTTT

clone size: NA
V gene: TRBV10-3
D gene: TRBD1
J gene: TRBJ1-2
CDR3 protein: CAISESRDRGFNYGYTF
CDR3 DNA: TGTGCCATCAGTGAGTCTCGGGACAGGGGCTTTAACTATGGCTACACCTTC

clone size: NA
V gene: TRBV3-1/TRBV3-2
D gene: NA
J gene: TRBJ1-6
CDR3 protein: CASSPRLTGLEPLHF
CDR3 DNA: TGTGCCAGCAGCCCCCGCCTCACTGGGTTGGAGCCCCTCCACTTT

clone size: NA
V gene: TRBV5-1
D gene: NA
J gene: TRBJ2-7
CDR3 protein: CASSQGPTGSYEQYF
CDR3 DNA: TGCGCCAGCAGCCAAGGTCCCACGGGCTCCTACGAGCAGTACTTC

clone size: NA
V gene: TRBV27
D gene: TRBD1
J gene: TRBJ2-7
CDR3 protein: CASSPRDRVPEQYF
CDR3 DNA: TGTGCCAGCAGTCCCCGGGACAGGGTACCCGAGCAGTACTTC

clone size: NA
V gene: TRBV7-2
D gene: NA
J gene: TRBJ2-5
CDR3 protein: CASSLGGVGETQYF
CDR3 DNA: TGTGCCAGCAGCTTAGGCGGGGTCGGGGAGACCCAGTACTTC

clone size: NA
V gene: TRBV11-3
D gene: TRBD2
J gene: TRBJ2-3
CDR3 protein: CASSYSGASTDTQYF
CDR3 DNA: TGTGCCAGCAGCTATAGCGGGGCTAGCACAGATACGCAGTATTTT

clone size: NA
V gene: TRBV18
D gene: NA
J gene: TRBJ2-7
CDR3 protein: CASSPRPQPQTEQYF
CDR3 DNA: TGTGCCAGCTCACCCAGGCCCCAGCCTCAGACCGAGCAGTACTTC

clone size: NA
V gene: TRBV6-5
D gene: TRBD2
J gene: TRBJ2-1
CDR3 protein: CASSAGTSGYNEQFF
CDR3 DNA: TGTGCCAGCAGCGCCGGGACTAGCGGTTACAATGAGCAGTTCTTC

clone size: NA
V gene: TRBV20-1
D gene: TRBD2
J gene: TRBJ2-3
CDR3 protein: CSASGWSSGGRDTQYF
CDR3 DNA: TGCAGTGCTAGTGGGTGGTCTAGCGGGGGACGGGATACGCAGTATTTT

clone size: NA
V gene: TRBV19
D gene: TRBD1
J gene: TRBJ1-2
CDR3 protein: CASSRTGGRGNGYTF
CDR3 DNA: TGTGCCAGTAGTAGAACAGGGGGAAGAGGCAATGGCTACACCTTC

clone size: NA
V gene: TRBV5-5
D gene: NA
J gene: TRBJ2-7
CDR3 protein: CASSGGSMDEQYF
CDR3 DNA: TGTGCCAGCAGCGGGGGCAGCATGGACGAGCAGTACTTC

clone size: NA
V gene: TRBV6-5
D gene: TRBD1
J gene: TRBJ1-2
CDR3 protein: CASSRQGQGRGGYTF
CDR3 DNA: TGTGCCAGCAGCCGGCAGGGACAGGGGAGGGGTGGCTACACCTTC

clone size: NA
V gene: TRBV7-9
D gene: NA
J gene: TRBJ2-7
CDR3 protein: CASSRGGDYEQYF
CDR3 DNA: TGTGCCAGCAGCAGGGGCGGTGACTACGAGCAGTACTTC

clone size: NA
V gene: TRBV28
D gene: NA
J gene: TRBJ2-3
CDR3 protein: CASSTDINTDTQYF
CDR3 DNA: TGTGCCAGCAGTACCGACATAAACACAGATACGCAGTATTTT

clone size: NA
V gene: TRBV3-1/TRBV3-2
D gene: NA
J gene: TRBJ1-5
CDR3 protein: CASSQSRPTGNQPQHF
CDR3 DNA: TGTGCCAGCAGCCAGTCCAGACCCACAGGCAATCAGCCCCAGCATTTT

clone size: NA
V gene: TRBV5-5
D gene: NA
J gene: TRBJ1-5
CDR3 protein: CASSGRGGDGLMPQHF
CDR3 DNA: TGTGCCAGCAGCGGGAGAGGGGGTGATGGGTTAATGCCCCAGCATTTT

clone size: NA
V gene: TRBV6-5
D gene: NA
J gene: TRBJ1-5
CDR3 protein: CASRVDGEITPQHF
CDR3 DNA: TGTGCCAGCAGAGTTGACGGGGAGATTACTCCCCAGCATTTT

clone size: NA
V gene: TRBV9
D gene: TRBD1
J gene: TRBJ1-6
CDR3 protein: CASSSHRGSNSPLHF
CDR3 DNA: TGTGCCAGCAGCTCTCACAGGGGGAGTAATTCACCCCTCCACTTT

clone size: NA
V gene: TRBV7-9
D gene: NA
J gene: TRBJ1-2
CDR3 protein: CASSFTGDYGYTF
CDR3 DNA: TGTGCCAGCAGTTTCACAGGCGATTATGGCTACACCTTC

clone size: NA
V gene: TRBV19
D gene: TRBD1
J gene: TRBJ1-1
CDR3 protein: CASSTGGYTEAFF
CDR3 DNA: TGTGCCAGTAGTACAGGGGGCTACACTGAAGCTTTCTTT

clone size: NA
V gene: TRBV5-1
D gene: NA
J gene: TRBJ2-7
CDR3 protein: CASRSGNFTYEQYF
CDR3 DNA: TGCGCCAGCAGGTCGGGGAATTTTACCTACGAGCAGTACTTC

clone size: once
V gene: TRBV30
D gene: TRBD1
J gene: TRBJ2-3
CDR3 protein: CAWGTAADTQYF
CDR3 DNA: TGTGCCTGGGGGACAGCTGCAGATACGCAGTATTTT

clone size: NA
V gene: TRBV2
D gene: NA
J gene: TRBJ1-1
CDR3 protein: CASSEYAQNTEAFF
CDR3 DNA: TGTGCCAGCAGTGAATATGCACAGAACACTGAAGCTTTCTTT

clone size: NA
V gene: TRBV6-6
D gene: NA
J gene: TRBJ1-3
CDR3 protein: CASRPGGVGFGNTIYF
CDR3 DNA: TGTGCCAGCAGACCGGGGGGGGTTGGCTTTGGAAACACCATATATTTT

clone size: NA
V gene: TRBV5-1
D gene: NA
J gene: TRBJ1-5
CDR3 protein: CVQGSGQGLDQPQHF
CDR3 DNA: TGCGTACAGGGCAGTGGGCAGGGCTTGGATCAGCCCCAGCATTTT

clone size: NA
V gene: TRBV9
D gene: TRBD1
J gene: TRBJ2-1
CDR3 protein: CASSLWTGDLEEQFF
CDR3 DNA: TGTGCCAGCAGCCTCTGGACAGGGGACCTGGAAGAGCAGTTCTTC

clone size: NA
V gene: TRBV2
D gene: TRBD1
J gene: TRBJ2-3
CDR3 protein: CASMGQPIDTQYF
CDR3 DNA: TGTGCCAGCATGGGACAGCCCATAGATACGCAGTATTTT

clone size: NA
V gene: TRBV5-4
D gene: TRBD2
J gene: TRBJ2-3
CDR3 protein: CASSLSRGGDTQYF
CDR3 DNA: TGTGCCAGCAGCTTGTCGCGGGGGGGAGATACGCAGTATTTT

clone size: NA
V gene: TRBV5-3
D gene: TRBD2
J gene: TRBJ2-3
CDR3 protein: CARSFGRTSGGADTQYF
CDR3 DNA: TGTGCCAGAAGCTTCGGCCGGACTAGCGGGGGGGCAGATACGCAGTATTTT

clone size: NA
V gene: TRBV6-6
D gene: NA
J gene: TRBJ1-1
CDR3 protein: CASRDSAGEGTEAFF
CDR3 DNA: TGTGCCAGCAGGGACTCCGCCGGGGAGGGAACTGAAGCTTTCTTT

clone size: few
V gene: TRBV5-6
D gene: NA
J gene: TRBJ1-2
CDR3 protein: CASSTRPLRDGYTF
CDR3 DNA: TGTGCCAGCAGCACCCGGCCCCTGAGGGATGGCTACACCTTC

clone size: NA
V gene: TRBV19
D gene: NA
J gene: TRBJ1-5
CDR3 protein: CASSARDQPQHF
CDR3 DNA: TGTGCCAGTAGTGCACGGGATCAGCCCCAGCATTTT

clone size: NA
V gene: TRBV4-3
D gene: NA
J gene: TRBJ2-3
CDR3 protein: CASSQGERGGYTDTQYF
CDR3 DNA: TGCGCCAGCAGCCAAGGCGAGCGCGGAGGCTACACAGATACGCAGTATTTT

clone size: NA
V gene: TRBV5-8
D gene: NA
J gene: TRBJ1-1
CDR3 protein: CASMILVRLNTEAFF
CDR3 DNA: TGTGCCAGCATGATTTTGGTCAGATTGAACACTGAAGCTTTCTTT

clone size: NA
V gene: TRBV7-3
D gene: TRBD1
J gene: TRBJ1-2
CDR3 protein: CASSLTRTGSYGYTF
CDR3 DNA: TGTGCCAGCAGCTTAACACGGACAGGGAGCTATGGCTACACCTTC

clone size: NA
V gene: TRBV3-1/TRBV3-2
D gene: TRBD1
J gene: TRBJ1-6
CDR3 protein: CASSQGTGFSYNSPLHF
CDR3 DNA: TGTGCCAGCAGCCAAGGGACAGGGTTCTCCTATAATTCACCCCTCCACTTT

clone size: NA
V gene: TRBV19
D gene: TRBD1
J gene: TRBJ1-1
CDR3 protein: CASREQGTGPPNTEAFF
CDR3 DNA: TGTGCCAGTAGGGAACAGGGGACAGGTCCCCCGAACACTGAAGCTTTCTTT

clone size: NA
V gene: TRBV19
D gene: NA
J gene: TRBJ1-1
CDR3 protein: CASSETLNTEAFF
CDR3 DNA: TGTGCCAGTAGTGAGACATTGAACACTGAAGCTTTCTTT

clone size: NA
V gene: TRBV11-2
D gene: TRBD2
J gene: TRBJ2-5
CDR3 protein: CASSQGTSWGETQYF
CDR3 DNA: TGTGCCAGCAGCCAAGGGACTAGCTGGGGGGAGACCCAGTACTTC